The rows below give T cell receptor beta chains drawn from one sample of a study of blood T cell repertoires in COVID-19. The repertoire was sequenced with immunoSEQ multiplex PCR; TCRdb's copy has only in-frame clones and lacks some. The table lists approximately 210,000 clones, around 88% of them singletons. Source material: peripheral blood. The receptors were gathered from a woman in her forties or fifties with acute or convalescent COVID-19. The CDR3 runs from the conserved cysteine through the conserved F or W. The order of the fields is J gene, V gene, clone size, D gene, CDR3 protein, CDR3 DNA. The D gene is left open where the match is weak. Part of the rows lack a size; the others show once, few, many or a class for expanded clones.

>TRBJ1-4|TRBV28|NA|TRBD1
CASSATGDRVGEKLFF
TGTGCCAGCAGTGCCACCGGGGACAGGGTAGGAGAAAAACTGTTTTTT
>TRBJ2-3|TRBV24-1|NA|TRBD1
CATSDLWAGGGDTQYF
TGTGCCACCAGTGATTTGTGGGCAGGGGGTGGAGATACGCAGTATTTT
>TRBJ2-1|TRBV7-9|NA|TRBD2
CASSPLSGSYNEQFF
TGTGCCAGCAGCCCCCTTAGCGGGAGTTACAATGAGCAGTTCTTC
>TRBJ2-1|TRBV5-6|NA|NA
CASSLEDLYNEQFF
TGTGCCAGCAGCTTGGAGGACTTATACAATGAGCAGTTCTTC
>TRBJ2-1|TRBV4-2|NA|NA
CASSQDVVAEHSYNEQFF
TGTGCCAGCAGCCAAGATGTGGTAGCGGAGCACTCCTACAATGAGCAGTTCTTC
>TRBJ2-1|TRBV6-2/TRBV6-3|many|NA
CASSPGHEQFF
TGTGCCAGCAGCCCGGGGCATGAGCAGTTCTTC
>TRBJ2-7|TRBV4-1|NA|TRBD1
CASSPLGTGQTEQYF
TGCGCCAGCAGCCCCTTGGGGACAGGACAAACTGAGCAGTACTTC
>TRBJ1-5|TRBV19|NA|NA
CASSGQLNQPQHF
TGTGCCAGTAGTGGTCAACTCAATCAGCCCCAGCATTTT
>TRBJ2-2|TRBV5-4|few|NA
CASGQSIGNTGELFF
TGTGCCAGCGGGCAATCTATAGGGAACACCGGGGAGCTGTTTTTT
>TRBJ1-4|TRBV3-1/TRBV3-2|NA|NA
CASSQGIRGLATNEKLFF
TGTGCCAGCAGCCAAGGTATCAGGGGCCTTGCAACTAATGAAAAACTGTTTTTT
>TRBJ1-1|TRBV5-1|NA|NA
CASSWPSAGAMNTEAFF
TGCGCCAGCAGCTGGCCTTCAGCGGGAGCCATGAACACTGAAGCTTTCTTT
>TRBJ2-2|TRBV7-2|NA|TRBD1
CASSLEQGAVRSGELFF
TGTGCCAGCAGCTTAGAACAGGGGGCGGTCCGGTCCGGGGAGCTGTTTTTT
>TRBJ2-1|TRBV19|NA|TRBD2
CASSIQRTSGSRNEQFF
TGTGCCAGTAGTATCCAAAGGACTAGCGGGAGTAGGAATGAGCAGTTCTTC
>TRBJ2-1|TRBV18|NA|NA
CASSPPAQGYNEQFF
TGTGCCAGCTCACCACCGGCCCAGGGCTACAATGAGCAGTTCTTC
>TRBJ2-7|TRBV19|NA|NA
CASSTWTGGDEQYF
TGTGCCAGTAGTACTTGGACAGGAGGGGACGAGCAGTACTTC
>TRBJ1-4|TRBV9|NA|NA
CASSVGQFNEKLFF
TGTGCCAGCAGCGTAGGACAGTTTAATGAAAAACTGTTTTTT
>TRBJ2-3|TRBV5-6|NA|TRBD1
CASSTPGTGTADTQYF
TGTGCCAGCAGCACCCCGGGGACAGGAACCGCAGATACGCAGTATTTT
>TRBJ2-2|TRBV4-1|NA|TRBD2
CASSQEGLAGFANTGELFF
TGCGCCAGCAGCCAAGAAGGACTAGCGGGGTTCGCGAACACCGGGGAGCTGTTTTTT
>TRBJ1-3|TRBV7-9|few|NA
CASSSGQTSGNTIYF
TGTGCCAGCAGCTCCGGACAGACCTCTGGAAACACCATATATTTT
>TRBJ1-6|TRBV5-1|NA|TRBD1
CASSLGTGPNSPLHF
TGCGCCAGCAGCTTGGGGACAGGGCCTAATTCACCCCTCCACTTT
>TRBJ2-3|TRBV10-2|few|TRBD1
CASSVTGGGPDTQYF
TGCGCCAGCAGTGTGACAGGGGGCGGCCCAGATACGCAGTATTTT
>TRBJ1-1|TRBV24-1|NA|NA
CATSDLARSPEAFF
TGTGCCACCAGTGACCTTGCCCGGAGCCCTGAAGCTTTCTTT
>TRBJ1-4|TRBV4-1|NA|NA
CASSQDRGGGEKLFF
TGCGCCAGCAGCCAAGATCGAGGAGGTGGTGAAAAACTGTTTTTT
>TRBJ1-6|TRBV27|NA|TRBD1
CASSMPTGGTINSPLHF
TGTGCCAGCAGTATGCCGACAGGGGGGACCATTAATTCACCCCTCCACTTT
>TRBJ2-5|TRBV5-1|once|TRBD2
CASSLISGGLAVETQYF
TGCGCCAGCAGCTTGATTTCAGGGGGACTAGCGGTCGAGACCCAGTACTTC
>TRBJ2-7|TRBV7-2|NA|NA
CASSSRDSYEQYF
TGTGCCAGCAGCTCGAGGGACTCCTACGAGCAGTACTTC
>TRBJ2-7|TRBV12-3/TRBV12-4|NA|NA
CASSFDTAYEQYF
TGTGCCAGCAGTTTCGACACTGCCTACGAGCAGTACTTC
>TRBJ2-5|TRBV5-6|NA|NA
CASSLAGSQRETQYF
TGTGCCAGCAGCTTGGCCGGCAGTCAGAGGGAGACCCAGTACTTC
>TRBJ2-7|TRBV19|NA|TRBD1
CASRDRSPSEQYF
TGTGCCAGTAGGGACAGGTCTCCCTCCGAGCAGTACTTC
>TRBJ1-2|TRBV29-1|NA|TRBD1
CSVDGTGYGYTF
TGCAGCGTCGACGGGACAGGTTATGGCTACACCTTC
>TRBJ2-1|TRBV4-2|NA|TRBD1
CASSQVTGRSSSYNEQFF
TGTGCCAGCAGCCAAGTGACAGGGCGGTCGAGCTCCTACAATGAGCAGTTCTTC
>TRBJ2-1|TRBV4-2|NA|TRBD1
CASAQGPDRDFSEQFF
TGTGCCAGCGCGCAAGGGCCGGACAGGGACTTCAGTGAGCAGTTCTTC
>TRBJ1-6|TRBV27|NA|TRBD1
CASGVDRGHSPLHF
TGTGCCAGCGGAGTGGACAGGGGGCATTCACCCCTCCACTTT
>TRBJ1-4|TRBV10-3|NA|TRBD1
CAISESQGAEEKLFF
TGTGCCATCAGTGAGTCCCAGGGGGCGGAGGAAAAACTGTTTTTT
>TRBJ2-2|TRBV9|NA|TRBD1
CASSARQGPGELFF
TGTGCCAGCAGCGCCCGACAGGGTCCCGGGGAGCTGTTTTTT
>TRBJ1-1|TRBV28|NA|TRBD1
CASSPRQGPTEAFF
TGTGCCAGCAGTCCCAGACAGGGGCCAACTGAAGCTTTCTTT
>TRBJ1-2|TRBV12-3/TRBV12-4|NA|TRBD1
CASSRDRRGGYTF
TGTGCCAGCAGTCGGGACAGACGAGGTGGCTACACCTTC
>TRBJ1-1|TRBV5-1|NA|NA
CASSFDSMNTEAFF
TGCGCCAGCAGCTTCGACAGCATGAACACTGAAGCTTTCTTT
>TRBJ1-1|TRBV18|NA|NA
CASSQTTTNTEAFF
TGTGCCAGCTCACAGACAACGACGAACACTGAAGCTTTCTTT
>TRBJ2-2|TRBV7-2|NA|NA
CASSLGLPTGELFF
TGTGCCAGCAGCTTGGGACTTCCGACCGGGGAGCTGTTTTTT
>TRBJ2-7|TRBV10-1|NA|NA
CASSGLGRSGPQYF
TGCGCCAGCAGTGGACTAGGACGTTCGGGGCCGCAGTACTTC
>TRBJ2-1|TRBV29-1|NA|TRBD1
CSVGPGTGYEQFF
TGCAGCGTCGGTCCCGGGACAGGGTATGAGCAGTTCTTC
>TRBJ1-1|TRBV11-3|NA|NA
CASSPGGGANTEAFF
TGTGCCAGCAGCCCGGGCGGGGGGGCGAACACTGAAGCTTTCTTT
>TRBJ2-1|TRBV14|once|TRBD2
CASSQGAGTEYNEQFF
TGTGCCAGCAGCCAAGGAGCGGGAACGGAGTACAATGAGCAGTTCTTC
>TRBJ2-1|TRBV5-1|NA|NA
CASSPQMREYNEQFF
TGCGCCAGCAGCCCCCAGATGAGGGAATACAATGAGCAGTTCTTC
>TRBJ2-7|TRBV6-1|NA|TRBD1
CASSDTGTGAGYEQYF
TGTGCCAGCAGTGACACCGGGACAGGGGCCGGTTACGAGCAGTACTTC